The entry that follows covers one TCR beta chain sequence. Its cognate antigen is unknown. These data come from a study of T cells after yellow fever vaccination. For the study at large: Low-cell-number fractions underwent preparation using SMART-Seq v4 Ultra Low Input.

The CDR3 extends over 15 amino acids. Germline CDR1 is MGHDK and CDR2 is SYGVNS. V was shortened by 6 bases and J by 0 bases, with 12 bases between the two germline ends. Overall study results and limits: Researchers noted that a small share of clonotypes showed up in both CD4 and CD8 compartments. Most clones from primary vaccination resurfaced after the booster (around 95% CD4, around 90% CD8).

As TCR cDNA was made by 5'RACE template switching, a universal primer site and UMIs were added. TCRdb used MiXCR to reprocess the 5' RACE reads, holding one entry per CDR3 protein. The table has about 340,000 distinct CDR3 sequences, about 4% seen once. The source of this sequence is a man aged 18 to 30 who received the YFV17D yellow fever vaccine. Sequencing used PBMCs, obtained 5 days after the yellow fever booster vaccination. The rearrangement links TRBV25-1 to TRBJ2-1; maybe TRBD1 (5 bases). The CDR3 loop reads CASRGSGFSYNEQFF. The CDR3 DNA follows: TGTGCCAGCAGAGGGTCAGGGTTCTCCTACAATGAGCAGTTCTTC.